This is a list of T cell receptor beta chains from one sample in a study of regulatory T cells in long-lasting Graves disease. TCRdb ran MiXCR on the multiplex PCR reads and lists one entry per CDR3 protein. The table has 400,000 to 600,000 distinct CDR3 sequences, roughly a fifth seen once. This sample comprised peripheral blood mononuclear cells (PBMCs), obtained when the disease was refractory, from a patient treated with antithyroid drugs. These receptors were collected from a female donor with Graves disease. Both conserved end residues are part of each CDR3. A D gene is named only where the DNA matches it firmly. Size tells how often a clone was seen (once, few, many) or the class of an expanded clone, and some rows leave it out.

v_gene	d_gene	abundance	j_gene	CDR3nt	CDR3aa
TRBV6-5	NA	few	TRBJ2-2	TGTGCCAGCAGTTACTCAGGCGGACAGAACACCGGGGAGCTGTTTTTT	CASSYSGGQNTGELFF
TRBV15	NA	many	TRBJ1-6	TGTGCCACCAGCAGACCCGCGGGCAATTCACCCCTCCACTTT	CATSRPAGNSPLHF
TRBV28	TRBD2	many	TRBJ2-7	TGTGCCAGCAGCCCAGGCGGGAGGGCGAATGAGCAGTACTTC	CASSPGGRANEQYF
TRBV29-1	TRBD1	NA	TRBJ1-2	TGCAGCGTTGATAACGGACAGGGGAACTATGGCTACACCTTC	CSVDNGQGNYGYTF
TRBV9	NA	many	TRBJ1-5	TGTGCCAGCAGTGGAGGCAGCCTCAATCAGCCCCAGCATTTT	CASSGGSLNQPQHF
TRBV12-3/TRBV12-4	NA	many	TRBJ1-2	TGTGCCAGCAGTTTGGGTCATGCGGCAGCTAACTATGGCTACACCTTC	CASSLGHAAANYGYTF
TRBV28	TRBD1	many	TRBJ2-7	TGTGCCAGCAGTCTCCAGGGGGCCACCTACGAGCAGTACTTC	CASSLQGATYEQYF
TRBV30	NA	once	TRBJ2-6	TGTGCCTGGAGCACAGGGAATTCTGGGGCCAACGTCCTGACTTTC	CAWSTGNSGANVLTF
TRBV5-5	NA	NA	TRBJ1-2	TGTGCCAGCATGCCAAACAGGGATTATGGCTACACCTTC	CASMPNRDYGYTF
TRBV19	TRBD1	many	TRBJ1-2	TGTGCCAGTTCTCTTTGGACAGGGGATGGCTACACCTTC	CASSLWTGDGYTF
TRBV2	NA	many	TRBJ1-5	TGTGCCAGCAGTGACAGCAGGCACGATCAGCCCCAGCATTTT	CASSDSRHDQPQHF
TRBV6-2/TRBV6-3	NA	NA	TRBJ2-1	TGTGCCAGCAGTTACTCGGTCACGGACCTTTACAATGAGCAGTTCTTC	CASSYSVTDLYNEQFF
TRBV12-3/TRBV12-4	TRBD1	many	TRBJ2-7	TGTGCCAGCAGTTTTACTCTGGGACAGGGAACCTACGAGCAGTACTTC	CASSFTLGQGTYEQYF
TRBV2	NA	NA	TRBJ1-5	TGTGCCAGCTCACCAGAGAGGGGGGTTGGCAATCAGCCCCAGCATTTT	CASSPERGVGNQPQHF
TRBV6-1	NA	many	TRBJ1-2	TGTGCCAGCAGTGATCTGTGGCCCTTGGGCGGCTACACCTTC	CASSDLWPLGGYTF
TRBV5-6	NA	NA	TRBJ2-7	TGTGCCAGCAGCTTGGGAGGGGGTCCCCACGAGCAGTACTTC	CASSLGGGPHEQYF
TRBV18	NA	once	TRBJ1-4	TGTGCCAGCTCACCACCGTCGGTTCGGGCTAATGAAAAACTGTTTTTT	CASSPPSVRANEKLFF
TRBV28	TRBD1	few	TRBJ2-2	TGTGCCAGCACCTCGGGACAGGGAATCACCGGGGAGCTGTTTTTT	CASTSGQGITGELFF
TRBV9	NA	few	TRBJ2-5	TGTGCCAGCAGCGGGGGGTTAGCGGCACAAGAGACCCAGTACTTC	CASSGGLAAQETQYF
TRBV11-2	NA	NA	TRBJ2-7	TGTGCCAGCAGCTTCTTAGGAGCGAACCTCTACGAGCAGTACTTC	CASSFLGANLYEQYF
TRBV6-5	TRBD1	many	TRBJ1-2	TGTGCCAGCAGTTTAAAATTCCGGGACAGGGAAGCCGGCTACACCTTC	CASSLKFRDREAGYTF
TRBV4-1	NA	NA	TRBJ1-5	TGCGCCAGCAGCCAAGCGAATAGCAATCAGCCCCAGCATTTT	CASSQANSNQPQHF
TRBV6-9	NA	NA	TRBJ1-4	TGTGCCAGCAGTTACTCCGGACAAATCAATGAAAAACTGTTTTTT	CASSYSGQINEKLFF
TRBV10-3	NA	NA	TRBJ1-1	TGTGCCATCAGTGTTATGGGGGACACTGAAGCTTTCTTT	CAISVMGDTEAFF
TRBV2	TRBD1	many	TRBJ1-4	TGTGCCAGCAGTGATGGGGGACAGGGTGGCGAAAAACTGTTTTTT	CASSDGGQGGEKLFF
TRBV30	NA	few	TRBJ1-2	TGTGCCTGGAGTGCCGTGTGGGGGAGATGCACCTTC	CAWSAVWGRCTF
TRBV7-2	NA	once	TRBJ1-1	TGTGCCAGCAGCTTAGTTGCCGCGGCTGAAGCTTCCTTT	CASSLVAAAEASF
TRBV28	NA	many	TRBJ2-2	TGTGCCAGCAGTTTCCAGGGCGGCACCGGGGAGCTGTTTTTT	CASSFQGGTGELFF
TRBV19	NA	many	TRBJ1-4	TGTGCCAGTACCCTTAGAACGGGTGTCGGTGAAAAACTGTTTTTT	CASTLRTGVGEKLFF
TRBV24-1	NA	NA	TRBJ2-3	TGTGCCACCAGTGATTCTCAGGCAGGGACGCAGGATACGCAGTATTTT	CATSDSQAGTQDTQYF
TRBV7-9	NA	many	TRBJ2-7	TGTGCCAGCAGCCCCGGGACCCTGGCGCGCGAGCAGTACTTC	CASSPGTLAREQYF
TRBV10-3	TRBD1	many	TRBJ1-5	TGTGCCATCAGGGGGGACAGTAATCAACCCCAGCATTTT	CAIRGDSNQPQHF
TRBV28	NA	many	TRBJ1-4	TGTGCCAGCAGTTTGGAGGGAAAACTGTTTTTT	CASSLEGKLFF
TRBV28	NA	many	TRBJ1-6	TGTGCCAGCAGTACCCCTTCCCGGAATTCACCCCTCCACTTT	CASSTPSRNSPLHF
TRBV27	NA	many	TRBJ1-2	TGTGCCAGCACCCCATCGGCCGCTAACTATGGCTACACCTTC	CASTPSAANYGYTF